This TCR beta chain was retrieved from a study of shared clonotypes between healthy human individuals. Comment on this clone: The antigen is not known.

V was pared by 1 base and J by 4 bases, with 12 bases of the junction left unmatched. This CDR3 region has 20 residues. Germline values: CDR1 LNHDA, CDR2 SQIVND (reference sequence). Broader study findings: The study found 4.5% to 6% of naive CD4 clonotypes shared across a handful of donors. Sampling covered nothing but blood. Tissue TCR repertoires likely differ from those found in blood.

Libraries were prepared by immunoSEQ multiplex PCR; TCRdb keeps only in-frame clonotypes and omits some of them. The data show some 240,000 clones, about 65% seen once. The study drew its donors from healthy HIV-negative adults without recent acute infections or vaccinations. The chain couples TRBV19 to TRBJ2-6; TRBD2 matches 11 bases. The TCR sequence derives from a man aged 30-40 years in good health. The sample consisted of memory CD4+ T cells sorted from blood. Subset: CD45RA-negative fraction. CDR3 sequence (DNA): TGTGCCAGTAGTATAGTATTTAGTCTAGCGGGAGGACCCGGGGCCAACGTCCTGACTTTC. Its translation: CASSIVFSLAGGPGANVLTF.